This T cell receptor (beta chain) was obtained from a study of control samples from healthy donors and cancer patients (dated by TCRdb to 2020 to 2022). Libraries were made using the immunoSEQ multiplex PCR assay. TCRdb took over this immuneACCESS table, retaining in-frame rearrangements with V and J assigned. Such tables are incomplete; in checked studies, under half of the missing clones stem from an unresolved V gene, and the remainder is unexplained. This sample is represented by about 15,000 clones; approximately 91% of them were singletons. The ten largest clonotypes hold 32% of the sample. As to this clone: Its target antigen remains unknown. Base quality data are lacking; no much larger clone is found one base away.

CDR3 length: 17 amino acids, cysteine to phenylalanine. Kept here is only the CDR3 DNA, which spans 51 bases and is read in frame from base 1. V drops 6 bases and J drops 0 bases, leaving 15 bases in between. The germline V gene (reference sequence) gives CDR1 as MNHEY and CDR2 as SMNVEV. This TCR derives from a man aged 60 to 75 with head and neck cancer. The rearrangement combines TRBV27 with TRBJ1-6; TRBD1 is a possible D gene, resting on 6 matching bases. The material sequenced was PBMCs. The CDR3 amino acid sequence is: CASRLRTGNSYNSPLHF. The nucleotides read TGTGCCAGCAGATTACGCACAGGGAACTCCTATAATTCACCCCTCCACTTT.